This entry is about one TCR beta chain. The data originate from a study of blood T cell repertoires in COVID-19. Background on the study: Material from acute and convalescent COVID-19 was sourced from the United States, Italy and Spain. T cells, B-cell-depleted T cells, or PBMCs provided the cDNA or gDNA that served as material.

Trimming took 5 bases from V and 1 from J, leaving 8 bases between them. Germline V CDR1 and CDR2: SGHTA, FQGTGA. CDR3 length: 13 amino acids. While infection was still active, Seattle patients were enrolled and then followed longitudinally. In the study's own analysis: Reference gene primers were amplified, and this amplification served to estimate nucleated cell counts. The assay was immunoSEQ multiplex PCR, and TCRdb's table has in-frame clones only and misses some. V and J calls and clone size follow that table, whereas D and trimming were derived from the DNA. The sample gives about 170,000 clones, under 95% of which show up once; about 5% is in the top ten.

This receptor was obtained from a man younger than 30 with COVID-19, enrolled during active disease. This chain connects TRBV7-3 to TRBJ1-1, with a tentative D call TRBD1 (5 bases). The sample taken for sequencing was peripheral blood. The CDR3 DNA follows: TGTGCCAGCAGCCCTAGGGGGAACACTGAAGCTTTCTTT. Its translation: CASSPRGNTEAFF.